Described below is a single T cell receptor beta chain sequence and its context. The trim removed 3 bases at V and 5 bases at J, leaving 10 bases unmatched. The CDR3 runs 16 residues. Germline values: CDR1 LNHDA, CDR2 SQIVND (reference sequence). These data are taken from a study of T cell changes during pregnancy in multiple sclerosis. The protocol was immunoSEQ multiplex PCR, while the TCRdb copy is restricted to in-frame clones and leaves out a portion. The table records more than 45,000 clones, roughly 93% of them present only once. Sample: CD8+ T cells from peripheral blood mononuclear cells, taken in the second trimester of pregnancy. The V gene is TRBV19, the J gene TRBJ2-7; 10 bases map to TRBD1. This clonotype originated in a female donor with multiple sclerosis, enrolled in a pregnancy study. The CDR3 DNA reads as TGTGCCAGTAGTATTTTGGGACAGGGGAGTAGGAACGAGCAGTACTTC. It yields the protein CASSILGQGSRNEQYF.